Included here is one T cell receptor (beta chain) sequence, with context. Donors were nominally healthy when sampled, though unrecorded immune exposures were likely. The PCR was carried out with 60 Vbeta primers and 13 Jbeta primers. Clones were read by immunoSEQ multiplex PCR, and TCRdb kept only the in-frame ones, dropping some. The repertoire holds under 200,000 clones, with around 75% as singletons. This entry comes from a study of cytomegalovirus exposure and HLA in healthy donors. The CDR3 is 15 amino acids. Germline CDR1 and CDR2: SNHLY and FYNNEI. J lost 1 base, V lost 7 bases, and 8 bases had no gene match.

This receptor was identified in a human donor in good health. Material: PBMCs. The chain carries TRBV2 and TRBJ1-1; 8 bases agree with TRBD1. CDR3 sequence (DNA): TGTGCCAGCATGATAGGACAGGGCGGGAACACTGAAGCTTTCTTT. It specifies CASMIGQGGNTEAFF. Combining the CDR3 with reference TRBV2 and TRBJ1-1 gives the whole variable domain EPEVTQTPSHQVTQMGQEVILRCVPISNHLYFYWYRQILGQKVEFLVSFYNNEISEKSEIFDDQFSVERPDGSNFTLKIRSTKLEDSAMYFCASMIGQGGNTEAFFGQGTRLTVV.